This paragraph covers one T cell receptor beta chain sequence. The data were produced by immunoSEQ multiplex PCR, yet TCRdb's version contains in-frame clones alone and is incomplete. This table has 150,000 to 200,000 clones, around nine tenths appearing once. The data derive from a study of cytomegalovirus exposure and HLA in healthy donors. The ends were cut back, 4 bases at V and 4 bases at J, with 13 bases in the middle. The CDR3 covers 14 residues. CDR1 MNHEY and CDR2 SVGAGI come from the germline V gene. This chain connects TRBV6-5 to TRBJ1-2; a possible D gene is TRBD1 (6 bases). Sequences were obtained from PBMCs. The sequence was obtained from a man aged 25-40 years in good health and CMV-seropositive. In nucleotides, the CDR3 is TGTGCCAGCAGTTTACAGGGAGGTCTCTATGGCTACACCTTC. This codes for CASSLQGGLYGYTF.